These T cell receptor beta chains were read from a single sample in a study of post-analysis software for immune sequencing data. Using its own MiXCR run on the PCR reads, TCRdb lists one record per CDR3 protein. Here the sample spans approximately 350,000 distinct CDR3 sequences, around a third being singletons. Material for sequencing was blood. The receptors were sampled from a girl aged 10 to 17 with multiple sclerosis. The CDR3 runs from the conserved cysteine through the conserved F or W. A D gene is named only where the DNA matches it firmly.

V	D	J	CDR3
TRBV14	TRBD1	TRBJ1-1	CASSPPDRARGTEAFF
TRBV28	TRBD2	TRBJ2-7	CASSFHSGGQLYEQYF
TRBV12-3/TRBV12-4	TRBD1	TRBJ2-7	CASTRQGYEQYF
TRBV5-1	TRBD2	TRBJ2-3	CASSLGPIAGVADTQYF
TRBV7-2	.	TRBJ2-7	CASSLEAGTYEQYF
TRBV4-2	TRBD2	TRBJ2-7	CASSPGLAGGVHEQYF
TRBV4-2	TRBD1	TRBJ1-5	CASGTGEGDSNQPQHF
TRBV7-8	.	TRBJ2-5	CASSSKRALGETQYF
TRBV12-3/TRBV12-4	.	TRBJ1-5	CASSFREGFQPQHF
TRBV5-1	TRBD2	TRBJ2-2	CASKGPAGEDTGELFF
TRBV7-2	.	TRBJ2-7	CASSPREFPYEQYF
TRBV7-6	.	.	CASSLGGAGGETQYF
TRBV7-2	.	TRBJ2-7	CASSFSATVSYEQYF
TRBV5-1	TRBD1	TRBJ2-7	CATTGQGAYEQYF
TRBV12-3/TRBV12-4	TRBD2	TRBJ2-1	CASSSEGLAYNEQFF
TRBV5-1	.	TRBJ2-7	CAEESGAYEQYF
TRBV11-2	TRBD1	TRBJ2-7	CASSLASGGSYEQYF
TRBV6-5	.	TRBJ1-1	CASRRTENTEAFF
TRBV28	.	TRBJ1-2	CASRTGAPSYGYTF
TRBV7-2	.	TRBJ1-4	CASSLVFGGGEKLFF
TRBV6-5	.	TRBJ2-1	CASRRESSYNEQFF
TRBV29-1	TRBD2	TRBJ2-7	CSVAGLAGYEQYF
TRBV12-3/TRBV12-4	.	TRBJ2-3	CASSLGHYSTDTQYF
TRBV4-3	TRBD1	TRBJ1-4	CASSPEQGANEKLFF
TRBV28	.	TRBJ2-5	CASRGGGVKTQYF
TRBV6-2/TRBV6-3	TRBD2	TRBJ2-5	CASRRTSGRETQYF
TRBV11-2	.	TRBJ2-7	CASSSGRAARRSYEQYF
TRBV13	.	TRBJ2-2	CASSLIEGENTGELFF
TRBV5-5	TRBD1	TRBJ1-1	CASSGRQGWDTEAFF
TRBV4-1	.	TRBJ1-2	CASSQETQPFYGYTF
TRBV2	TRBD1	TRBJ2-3	CASSANRDRGTDTQYF
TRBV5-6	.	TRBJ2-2	CASSLRVANTGELFF
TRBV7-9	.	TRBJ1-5	CASGAGGAGNQPQHF
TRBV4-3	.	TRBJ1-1	CASSQATGIWNTEAFF
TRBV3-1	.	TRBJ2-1	CASSQAPPGQTNEQFF
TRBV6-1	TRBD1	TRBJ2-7	CASSEHRGYEQYF
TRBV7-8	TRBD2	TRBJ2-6	CASSLPGGTGANVLTF
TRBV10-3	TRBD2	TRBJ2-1	CAITSTSGGAKEQFF
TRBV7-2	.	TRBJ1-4	CASSWANEKLFF
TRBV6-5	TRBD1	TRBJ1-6	CASRPQGGPGSPLHF
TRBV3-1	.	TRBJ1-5	CASSQGGADQPRHF
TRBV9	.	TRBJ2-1	CASSVGNGEQFF
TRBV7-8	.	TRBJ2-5	CASSLGVRETQYF
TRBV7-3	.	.	CASSLWQGTEQYF
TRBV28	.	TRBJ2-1	CASSLGGGGYGNEQFF
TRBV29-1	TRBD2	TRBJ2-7	CSAEVRGLAYEQYF
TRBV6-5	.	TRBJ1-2	CASSYPPDLYGYTF
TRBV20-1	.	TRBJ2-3	CSARAAADTQYF
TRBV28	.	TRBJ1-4	CASSPEGDIGRPNEKLFF
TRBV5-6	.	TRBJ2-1	CASSTTRVNEQFF
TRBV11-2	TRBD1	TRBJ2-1	CASNSRYWTGSTLLSKTYNEQFF
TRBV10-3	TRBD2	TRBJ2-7	CAISRASGDYEQYF
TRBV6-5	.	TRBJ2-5	CASIGVGETQYF
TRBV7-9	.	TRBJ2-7	CASSSLAAGEQYF
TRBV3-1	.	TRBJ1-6	CASSRKELSALHF